This T cell receptor beta chain stems from a study of immune characterization of retroperitoneal liposarcoma. TCRdb independently ran MiXCR on the PCR reads; one entry per CDR3 protein. Among roughly 10,000 distinct CDR3 sequences listed, about a quarter were seen once. The CDR3 runs 17 residues. Losses at the gene ends were 1 base for V and 4 bases for J; bases not matched to a gene: 9. Germline V CDR1 and CDR2: SGHTA, FQGNSA. The chain is built from TRBV7-2 and TRBJ2-3, with 9 bases fitting TRBD2. This TCR was recovered from a male donor with retroperitoneal liposarcoma. The specimen was tumor tissue. The CDR3 nucleotides are TGTGCCAGCAGCTTAGAAGGCGGGAGGGCCTTCCCAGATACGCAGTATTTT. Protein sequence: CASSLEGGRAFPDTQYF.